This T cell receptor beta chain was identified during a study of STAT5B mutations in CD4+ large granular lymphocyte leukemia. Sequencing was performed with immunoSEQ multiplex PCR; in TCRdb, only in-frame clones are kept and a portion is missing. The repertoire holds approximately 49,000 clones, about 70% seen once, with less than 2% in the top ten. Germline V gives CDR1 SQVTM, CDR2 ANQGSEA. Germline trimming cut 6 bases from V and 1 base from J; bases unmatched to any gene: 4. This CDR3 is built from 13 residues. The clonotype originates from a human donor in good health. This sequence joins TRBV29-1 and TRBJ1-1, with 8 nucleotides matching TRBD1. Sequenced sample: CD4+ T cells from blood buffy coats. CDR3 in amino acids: CSVVTGGNTEAFF. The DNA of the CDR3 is TGCAGCGTCGTAACAGGGGGGAACACTGAAGCTTTCTTT.